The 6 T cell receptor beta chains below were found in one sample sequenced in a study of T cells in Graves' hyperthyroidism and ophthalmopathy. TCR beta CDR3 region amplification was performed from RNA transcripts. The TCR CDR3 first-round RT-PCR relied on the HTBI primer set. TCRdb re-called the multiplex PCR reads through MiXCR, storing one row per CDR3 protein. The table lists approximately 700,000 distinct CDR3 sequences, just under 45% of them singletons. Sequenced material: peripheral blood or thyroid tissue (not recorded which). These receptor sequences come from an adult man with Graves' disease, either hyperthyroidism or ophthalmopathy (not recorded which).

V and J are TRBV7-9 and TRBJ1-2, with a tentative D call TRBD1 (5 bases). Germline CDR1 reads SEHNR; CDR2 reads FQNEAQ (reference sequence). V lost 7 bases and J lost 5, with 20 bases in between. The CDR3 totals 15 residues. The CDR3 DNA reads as TGTGCCAGCACCCAAGACGGGGCCAAAATTTATGGCTACACCTTC. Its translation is CASTQDGAKIYGYTF.

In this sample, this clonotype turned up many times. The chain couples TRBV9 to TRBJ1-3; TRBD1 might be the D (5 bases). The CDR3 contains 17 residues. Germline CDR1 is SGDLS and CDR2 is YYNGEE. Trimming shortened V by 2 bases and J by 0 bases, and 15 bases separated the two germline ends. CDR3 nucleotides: TGTGCCAGCAGCGTTACAACGGGACGGTCCTCTGGAAACACCATATATTTT. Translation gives CASSVTTGRSSGNTIYF. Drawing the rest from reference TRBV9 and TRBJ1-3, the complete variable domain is DSGVTQTPKHLITATGQRVTLRCSPRSGDLSVYWYQQSLDQGLQFLIQYYNGEERAKGNILERFSAQQFPDLHSELNLSSLELGDSALYFCASSVTTGRSSGNTIYFGEGSWLTVV.

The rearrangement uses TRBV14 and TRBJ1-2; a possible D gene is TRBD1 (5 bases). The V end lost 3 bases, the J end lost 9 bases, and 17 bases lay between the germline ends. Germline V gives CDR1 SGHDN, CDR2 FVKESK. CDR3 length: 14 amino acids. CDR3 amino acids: CASSQNFQGARYTF. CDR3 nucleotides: TGTGCCAGCAGCCAGAATTTTCAGGGAGCCCGCTACACCTTC.

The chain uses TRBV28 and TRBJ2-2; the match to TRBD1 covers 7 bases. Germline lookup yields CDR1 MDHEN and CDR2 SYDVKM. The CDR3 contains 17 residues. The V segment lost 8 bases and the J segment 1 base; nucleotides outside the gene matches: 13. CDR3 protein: CASLQSTGRGNTGELFF. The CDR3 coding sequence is TGTGCCAGCCTACAGTCGACAGGGCGAGGGAACACCGGGGAGCTGTTTTTT.

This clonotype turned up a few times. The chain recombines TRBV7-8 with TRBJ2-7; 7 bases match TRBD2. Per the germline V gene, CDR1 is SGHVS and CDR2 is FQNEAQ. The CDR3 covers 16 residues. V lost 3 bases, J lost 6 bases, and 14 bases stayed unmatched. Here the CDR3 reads CASSFGGGPDFSEQYF. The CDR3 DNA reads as TGTGCCAGCAGCTTCGGGGGAGGGCCAGATTTTTCCGAGCAGTACTTC.

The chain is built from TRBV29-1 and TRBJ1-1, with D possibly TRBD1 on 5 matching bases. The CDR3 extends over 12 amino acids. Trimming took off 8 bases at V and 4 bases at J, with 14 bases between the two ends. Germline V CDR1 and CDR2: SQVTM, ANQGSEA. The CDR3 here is CSTFTGTTEAFF. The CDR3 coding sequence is TGCAGCACCTTTACAGGCACCACTGAAGCTTTCTTT.